The clone carrying this TCR beta chain was seen at least ten times. Molecular barcoded adaptors covering alpha/delta and beta/gamma chains were used on approximately 400 ng RNA. TCRdb re-analysed the reads in MiXCR, keeping a single row per CDR3 protein. The table records roughly 130,000 distinct CDR3 sequences, 10% to 15% of them present only once. Trimming took 4 bases from V and 7 from J, leaving 23 bases between them. Germline loops: CDR1 MNHNS, CDR2 SASEGT. This CDR3 comprises 17 residues. Every patient had bone marrow sampled while the disease was active. The sample originates from a study of read filtering for tumor transcriptome and immune sequencing. Study summary: RNA-seq yielded only about 75 to 1,400 TCR reads, IR-seq about 4 to 10.27 million.

The TCR originated in a donor over 35 with multiple myeloma. The V call is TRBV6-1, the J call TRBJ2-1, with D perhaps TRBD1 or TRBD2 (6 bases each). Sequenced sample: a population of CD138-negative cells sorted from bone marrow. CDR3 bases: TGTGCCAGCAGTGTCGCTTGGGAACCGGGGGCCTTAAATGAGCAGTTCTTC. Encoded protein: CASSVAWEPGALNEQFF.